The next 21 T cell receptor beta chains were all read from a single sample in a study of human T cells and chemical hapten exposure. One entry per CDR3 protein results from TCRdb running MiXCR on the RACE reads. The sample includes 110,000 or so distinct CDR3 sequences, 30% to 35% seen only once; the top ten take approximately 3%. Time point described: patch test 3, about 24 weeks after DPC sensitization. Treatment reported: therapeutic diphenylcyclopropenone sensitization with weekly scalp DPC. The sample in question was whole blood, obtained in connection with sensitization to the hapten diphenylcyclopropenone (DPC). These receptors were taken from a man aged 40-55 years with alopecia areata. Some clones in this sample may be carry-over from other donors' samples.

The rearrangement links TRBV25-1 to TRBJ2-7; D is undetermined. Trimming took off 5 bases at V and 2 bases at J, with 10 bases between the two ends. Germline CDR1 is MGHDK and CDR2 is SYGVNS. This CDR3 has 13 residues. The CDR3, as DNA: TGTGCCAGCAGTAGTGACATAACCTACGAGCAGTACTTC. Translating it yields CASSSDITYEQYF.

In its sample, this clonotype was seen a few times. The V gene is TRBV20-1, the J gene TRBJ2-7; no firm D call. CDR1 DFQATT and CDR2 SNEGSKA come from the germline V gene (reference sequence). Trimming took 6 bases from V and 4 from J, leaving 10 bases between them. The CDR3 totals 11 residues. The CDR3 DNA is TGCAGTGCCTTAGAGGATTACGAGCAGTACTTC. Translating gives CSALEDYEQYF.

In this sample, this clonotype turned up a few times. This chain joins TRBV5-1 and TRBJ1-1; D unresolved. The V end was cut by 0 bases, the J end by 6 bases, with 9 bases between. This CDR3 comprises 13 residues. Germline V CDR1 and CDR2: SGHRS, YFSETQ. The CDR3 is CASSLDPRAEAFF. CDR3 DNA sequence: TGCGCCAGCAGCTTGGACCCAAGGGCTGAAGCTTTCTTT. Full variable domain (rest looked up from reference TRBV5-1 and TRBJ1-1): KAGVTQTPRYLIKTRGQQVTLSCSPISGHRSVSWYQQTPGQGLQFLFEYFSETQRNKGNFPGRFSGRQFSNSRSEMNVSTLELGDSALYLCASSLDPRAEAFFGQGTRLTVV.

This chain joins TRBV7-2 and TRBJ1-5; unclear D gene. The V and J ends lost 4 bases and 9 bases respectively, with 19 bases between them. Germline CDR1 reads SGHTA; CDR2 reads FQGNSA. The length of the CDR3 is 15 residues. The CDR3 sequence: CASSSLPGRSRPQHF. CDR3 nucleotides: TGTGCCAGCAGCTCTCTACCGGGCCGGTCGAGGCCCCAGCATTTT.

The chain couples TRBV7-2 to TRBJ2-5, with 12 nucleotides matching TRBD2. Trimming took 5 bases from V and 3 from J; bases not matched to a gene: 4. This CDR3 has 15 residues. From germline, CDR1 is SGHTA and CDR2 FQGNSA. The CDR3 region has the DNA TGTGCCAGCAGCGCCCGACTAGCGGGAGAAGAGACCCAGTACTTC. Its translation: CASSARLAGEETQYF.

There are a few counts of this clonotype. In DNA form, the CDR3 reads TGTGCCACCAGCACTGCGACTCTACCCCAAGAGACCCAGTACTTC. Translating gives CATSTATLPQETQYF. The chain joins TRBV15 to TRBJ2-5; no definite D call. Trimming left V 4 bases short and J 1 base short, with 13 bases between. Germline CDR1 and CDR2: LNHNV and YYDKDF (reference sequence). The CDR3 is 15 amino acids. Using reference TRBV15 and TRBJ2-5 for the parts outside the CDR3, the full variable domain is DAMVIQNPRYQVTQFGKPVTLSCSQTLNHNVMYWYQQKSSQAPKLLFHYYDKDFNNEADTPDNFQSRRPNTSFCFLDIRSPGLGDTAMYLCATSTATLPQETQYFGPGTRLLVL.

In this sample, this clonotype turned up a few times. The V call is TRBV27, the J call TRBJ2-3; D is perhaps TRBD2 (6 bases). Trimming pared 4 bases from V and 2 bases from J, leaving 13 bases between. The CDR3 sequence is 15 residues long. The V gene's germline CDR1 is MNHEY and CDR2 SMNVEV (reference sequence). CDR3 amino acids: CASSYVRGSTDTQYF. CDR3 nucleotides: TGTGCCAGCAGTTATGTACGGGGGTCCACAGATACGCAGTATTTT.

The chain recombines TRBV29-1 with TRBJ2-1; possible D gene TRBD2, 6 bases. This CDR3 is 15 amino acids long. The V end lost 3 bases, the J end lost 4 bases, and 16 bases lay between the germline ends. The V gene's germline CDR1 is SQVTM and CDR2 ANQGSEA. This CDR3 is CSVDLAAVWYNEQFF. CDR3 DNA sequence: TGCAGCGTTGATTTAGCGGCGGTGTGGTACAATGAGCAGTTCTTC.

V and J are TRBV7-2 and TRBJ2-1; possible D gene TRBD2, 6 bases. The CDR3 loop spans 14 amino acids. V was shortened by 5 bases and J by 10 bases, with 18 bases between the two germline ends. Germline CDR1 and CDR2: SGHTA and FQGNSA. The CDR3 bases are TGTGCCAGCAGCCCTCCGACTAGATTGAGAGAGCAGTTCTTC. The encoded protein is CASSPPTRLREQFF.

This chain joins TRBV11-3 and TRBJ1-5; no firm D call. The CDR3 is 12 amino acids. Germline values: CDR1 SGHNT, CDR2 YENEEA. V was trimmed by 5 bases and J by 0 bases, leaving 2 bases between them. CDR3: CASSHSNQPQHF. The CDR3 bases are TGTGCCAGCAGCCATAGCAATCAGCCCCAGCATTTT.

This clonotype was seen once. The CDR3 is CASSLGLAASTDTQYF. In DNA, the CDR3 is TGTGCCAGCAGCTTAGGACTAGCGGCTAGCACAGATACGCAGTATTTT. The chain joins TRBV5-5 to TRBJ2-3; 10 bases map to TRBD2. Trimming removed 2 bases from V and 0 bases from J; junction bases left unmatched: 3. Germline values: CDR1 SGHKS, CDR2 YYEKEE (reference sequence). The CDR3 totals 16 residues. The full variable domain, with the rest looked up from reference TRBV5-5 and TRBJ2-3, is DAGVTQSPTHLIKTRGQQVTLRCSPISGHKSVSWYQQVLGQGPQFIFQYYEKEERGRGNFPDRFSARQFPNYSSELNVNALLLGDSALYLCASSLGLAASTDTQYFGPGTRLTVL.

V usage is TRBV27 and J usage is TRBJ2-7; 12 nucleotides align to TRBD2. The V gene's germline CDR1 is MNHEY and CDR2 SMNVEV (reference sequence). With V trimmed by 3 bases and J by 3 bases, 12 bases remained unmatched. This CDR3 region has 18 residues. This chain's CDR3 is CASSLRRTSGKNNYEQYV. CDR3 coding DNA: TGTGCCAGCAGTTTGAGGAGGACTAGCGGGAAGAATAACTACGAGCAGTACGTC.

The chain couples TRBV7-2 to TRBJ2-3, with D hard to call. Per the germline V gene, CDR1 is SGHTA and CDR2 is FQGNSA. The CDR3 totals 12 residues. The V gene lost 2 bases and the J gene lost 4 bases, with 4 bases spanning the gap. The CDR3 region has the DNA TGTGCCAGCAGCTTAATCCCAGATACGCAGTATTTT. Amino acid sequence: CASSLIPDTQYF.

In its sample, this clonotype was seen a few times. The chain joins TRBV20-1 to TRBJ2-4; D not certain. The CDR3 runs to 14 residues. CDR1 and CDR2 (germline): DFQATT, SNEGSKA (reference sequence). With 7 bases removed from V and 1 base from J, the gap between germline ends came to 14 bases. CDR3 amino acids: CSEGKFAAKNIQYF. For the CDR3, the DNA is TGCAGTGAAGGGAAGTTCGCGGCCAAAAACATTCAGTACTTC.

The rearrangement uses TRBV12-3 or TRBV12-4 and TRBJ1-1, with a tentative D call TRBD1 (6 bases). The CDR3 is made up of 14 amino acids. The V and J ends lost 8 bases and 8 bases respectively, with 21 bases between them. DNA of the CDR3: TGTGCCAGCCGCCCCGAGGGGGGGGACATCGAAGCTTTCTTT. This sequence encodes CASRPEGGDIEAFF.

The chain combines TRBV9 with TRBJ2-3; TRBD2 might be the D (5 bases). Trimming cost V 7 bases and J 1 base, with 19 bases left between them. Germline V gene lookup returns CDR1 SGDLS and CDR2 YYNGEE. This CDR3 is 16 amino acids long. The CDR3 DNA reads TGTGCCAGCTCCCCCCGGAGGCGGGCCGGCACAGATACGCAGTATTTT. It encodes CASSPRRRAGTDTQYF.

The chain couples TRBV2 to TRBJ2-7; TRBD1 matches at 7 bases. Trimming removed 7 bases from V and 3 bases from J; junction bases left unmatched: 6. CDR1 SNHLY and CDR2 FYNNEI come from the germline V gene. The CDR3 sequence is 13 residues long. The CDR3 DNA reads TGTGCCAGCATAGGGACAGTGAACTACGAGCAGTACTTC. Translating it yields CASIGTVNYEQYF.

This sequence joins TRBV5-1 and TRBJ2-1, with 8 bases fitting TRBD2. The CDR3 is made up of 16 amino acids. Germline V gene sequence: CDR1 SGHRS, CDR2 YFSETQ. The trim removed 0 bases at V and 9 bases at J, leaving 11 bases unmatched. The CDR3 region is CASSLAPAGATGEQFF. Written as DNA, the CDR3 is TGCGCCAGCAGCTTGGCACCAGCGGGGGCGACAGGTGAGCAGTTCTTC.

The chain uses TRBV6-5 and TRBJ2-6; D unclear. V dropped 4 bases and J dropped 3 bases, with 16 bases sitting between them. Germline lookup yields CDR1 MNHEY and CDR2 SVGAGI. CDR3 length equals 17 residues. The CDR3 loop is CASSSRRLGRGANVLTF. In DNA form, the CDR3 reads TGTGCCAGCAGTTCCCGACGGCTAGGCCGTGGGGCCAACGTCCTGACTTTC.

The chain uses TRBV29-1 and TRBJ2-2, with D hard to call. The CDR3 loop spans 15 amino acids. Germline-derived CDR1 and CDR2 are SQVTM and ANQGSEA. V shed 4 bases and J shed 2 bases, with 14 bases lying between them. CDR3 nucleotide sequence: TGCAGCGTTGTTGGACGAGACCATAACACCGGGGAGCTGTTTTTT. It encodes CSVVGRDHNTGELFF.

This clonotype has just a few counts. The chain is built from TRBV4-3 and TRBJ2-1; D is unresolved. The CDR3 spans 15 residues. V lost 0 bases to trimming and J lost 8 bases, with 14 bases between them. The V gene's germline CDR1 is LGHNA and CDR2 YSLEER. CDR3 coding DNA: TGCGCCAGCAGCCAAGAAATTGGGGAAGAGGATGAGCAGTTCTTC. Translated, it gives CASSQEIGEEDEQFF.